Reported below is one T cell receptor (beta chain). What antigen it recognizes has not been identified. Per-base qualities were not stored, and no clone one base away is much larger. Unstimulated CD4+ memory cells were also sequenced in three donor pairs, together with CD4+ naive, CD8+ TEMRA, CD8+ naive and CD8+ effector memory subsets. TCRbeta CDR3 sequencing was performed on sorted unstimulated T cells and on proliferating T cells recovered from mixed lymphocyte reactions. Fresh whole blood from ten HLA-typed healthy donors was used as the source from which PBMCs were isolated. The sample belongs to a study of siplizumab effects on memory and regulatory T cells (dated by TCRdb to about 2019). About the investigation overall: The effect of the anti-CD2 antibody siplizumab on alloreactive T-cell subsets was examined in allogeneic mixed lymphocyte reactions constructed from human PBMCs.

General study outcomes and caveats: Because sequences below about 10^-5 frequency were poorly captured, only a minor fraction of alloreactive clones could be mapped to unstimulated subsets. Roughly 75-97% of proliferating CD4+ or CD8+ clones could not be assigned a naive or memory phenotype. Unstimulated naive T cells appeared more diverse than memory T cells, and naive cells seemed to contribute substantially to the alloresponse. Among mappable alloreactive CD4+ clones, the Treg-derived fraction averaged approximately 72% with siplizumab versus 25% to 30% in control reactions. The suppressive function of proliferating Tregs from siplizumab cultures was not functionally confirmed. Siplizumab significantly lowered the cumulative frequency of alloreactive sequences that could be traced to unstimulated CD4+ memory T cells.

The receptor library was made with the immunoSEQ multiplex PCR assay. Around 94,000 TCR templates per sample were assayed on the deep sequencing platform. Genomic DNA extracted from sorted T cells was the material used for TCRbeta CDR3 sequencing. As for the original processing: The R programming language was used for clonal analysis of the TCRbeta CDR3 data. Comparing unstimulated samples against CFSE-low samples taken after the reaction was how alloreactive CD4+ and CD8+ clones were defined. Alloreactive CD4+ clones were assigned to regulatory or non-regulatory origin by matching sequences to sorted unstimulated Treg and non-Treg repertoires. In its TCRdb copy, this immuneACCESS table keeps in-frame sequences only and misses some clones. Where compared with another copy, unresolved V genes explain less than half of these, and the others have no known cause. Clone size and V and J calls were adopted from that table, with D and trimming inferred from the DNA. This sample is represented by around 26,000 clones; roughly 88% of them were singletons. Of the sample, 20% to 25% falls within the top ten clones.

The CDR3 numbers 15 residues from cysteine through phenylalanine. Only CDR3 DNA remains: 45 bases, in frame from the first base. Trimming at the junction amounts to 0 bases on V and 0 bases on J, and the germline ends lie 9 bases apart. The germline V gene sets CDR1 to SGHRS and CDR2 to YFSETQ. The sequence was obtained from a human donor in good health. The specimen sequenced was memory CD4+ T cells sorted from blood. The sample's cell subset or site label is to be understood as: unstimulated CD4+ memory T cells. This chain is built from TRBV5-1 and TRBJ1-1; TRBD1 could be the D gene, as 5 bases match. Here is the DNA: TGCGCCAGCAGCTTGGAATGGGGGGTGAACACTGAAGCTTTCTTT. It is translated as CASSLEWGVNTEAFF.